This T cell receptor (beta chain) stems from a study of cytomegalovirus exposure and HLA in healthy donors (dated by TCRdb to about 2017). About the investigation overall: According to a later analysis, the 120 or so validation repertoires were produced on the same platform as the 700 or so repertoires of the first cohort. The study aimed to test whether cataloging public T cell receptors could reveal signatures of past pathogen exposure. In addition to the first cohort of 666 subjects, a separate validation cohort of 120 different subjects was used. To predict cytomegalovirus infection status, the study combined high-throughput TCR immunosequencing, statistical association of individual TCRs with disease status, and machine learning.

General findings and caveats noted by the study authors: A later analysis found that TCRs clustered in the first cohort also tended to co-occur in the 130 or so validation repertoires, with approximately 95% of cluster scores above 0. The study listed around 160 TCR beta chains as associated with cytomegalovirus. In vitro tests confirmed that a few of the cytomegalovirus-associated TCR beta chains recognize cytomegalovirus antigens. The classifier was reported to diagnose cytomegalovirus status with high specificity and sensitivity in both the original and validation cohorts. The validation cohort had no HLA typing available for a later analysis, so co-occurrence within that cohort was assessed over all 120 or so repertoires. While some public TCRs were present in many individuals, most TCR sequences turned up only very rarely across donors. According to the authors, the approach could potentially be generalized to other disease states and immunological phenotypes.

This clone was counted between two and nine times. The specificity of this receptor is unknown. Base qualities are not provided; no much larger clone lies one nucleotide away. V loses 0 bases, J loses 6 bases, and the germline ends lie 11 bases apart. The CDR3 holds 14 amino acids from the cysteine to the phenylalanine. Just the 42-base CDR3 DNA is kept, in frame starting at base 1. Reading the germline V gene (reference sequence) gives CDR1 LNHDA and CDR2 SQIVND. Library preparation was by the immunoSEQ multiplex PCR assay. Regarding the original processing steps: A statistical classification framework was developed to diagnose cytomegalovirus status using the catalog of TCR beta chain sequences. TCRdb took this table from immuneACCESS and kept in-frame rearrangements with V and J called. Such tables lack part of the clones; where checked against another copy, unresolved V genes explain under half of the gap, and the rest is unexplained. D and trimming come from the DNA, and the V and J calls and clone size come from that table. The sample data list over 200,000 clones, and around 89% of these were observed just once. The ten largest account for 0.35% to 0.4% of the sample.

Donors formed part of the validation cohort, which comprised 95 to 150 subjects and was distinct from the first cohort of under 850 subjects. The chain uses TRBV19 and TRBJ1-2; possibly the D gene is TRBD1, per 6 matching bases. The source of this sequence is a woman under 30 in good health and CMV-seronegative. Specimen: PBMCs. CDR3 reads: CASSIEGRGNGYTF. The DNA reads TGTGCCAGTAGTATAGAGGGCAGGGGAAATGGCTACACCTTC.